The clone carrying this T cell receptor beta chain was detected a few times. The junction differs from germline at one of its ends, possibly a read error. The sample originates from a study of regulatory T cells in long-lasting Graves disease. Arm-PCR with iRepertoire HTBI primers amplified the CDR3 regions for these TCR beta libraries. As originally analysed: The study identified roughly 59 TRBV and about 13 TRBJ segments across samples. TCRdb used MiXCR to reprocess the multiplex PCR reads, holding one entry per CDR3 protein. In this record, the V and J calls reflect TCRdb's handling and not the investigators' own analysis. The table shows around 400,000 distinct CDR3 sequences, with approximately 10% occurring only once. The germline CDR1 and CDR2 sequences are DFQATT and SNEGSKA (reference sequence). The CDR3 totals 17 residues. Stated time point: newly diagnosed GD, antithyroid drugs for less than 3 months. Extracted RNA from PBMCs served as the source of the TCR library. In this cohort, patients came from an endocrinology department located in Xi'an, China.

These data were also filed under a second study, of T cells in Graves' hyperthyroidism and ophthalmopathy. From that second work: TCR CDR3 regions were first amplified by RT-PCR with HTBI primers. In blood, most of the thyroid clonotypes expanded above 0.001 were also present.

The clonotype comes from a woman under 30 with Graves disease. The material sequenced was peripheral blood mononuclear cells (PBMCs), taken at new diagnosis, from a patient treated with antithyroid drugs. This chain uses TRBV20-1 with TRBJ2-3, with TRBD2 matching 12 bases. The CDR3 bases are TGCATTGCTTCGACTAGCGGGGGTCTTGCCGGCACAGATACGCAGTATTTT. It translates to CIASTSGGLAGTDTQYF.